The present T cell receptor (beta chain) was sequenced within a study of response to subunit inactivated influenza vaccine. Concerning this clonotype: The junction shows a germline mismatch at one end, possibly a read error.

CDR1 and CDR2 (germline): ENHRY, SYGVKD. The CDR3 totals 15 residues. TCRdb fed the RT-PCR reads into MiXCR, producing one record per CDR3 protein. The sample shows around 600,000 distinct CDR3 sequences, around 11% of them seen only once. These data are also associated with another study on T cells expressing NK-cell markers. Turning to that study: The cDNA for TCR beta came from 5'RACE template switching with UMIs. Investigators obtained TCR beta repertoires from sorted CD3+CD56+NKG2C+, CD3+CD56+NKG2C- and CD3+CD56-NKG2C+ T cells. The eight sequenced donors comprised seven who were HCMV-seropositive and one who was seronegative. For several experiments, T cell sorting was restricted to the alpha-beta TCR population by means of an anti-gamma-delta TCR antibody. Dominant NKG2C+ clonotypes were found to form about 1.0-7.5% of CD8+ T cells in over 5 donors.

The sequence was obtained from a man aged 50 to 60 who received an inactivated influenza vaccine. The source was PBMCs from blood, collected on the day of vaccination. The chain is built from TRBV10-3 and TRBJ2-2; no firm D call. CDR3 residues: CTISELPQNTGELFF. CDR3 DNA: TGTACCATCAGTGAGTTGCCACAAAACACCGGGGAGCTGTTTTTT.